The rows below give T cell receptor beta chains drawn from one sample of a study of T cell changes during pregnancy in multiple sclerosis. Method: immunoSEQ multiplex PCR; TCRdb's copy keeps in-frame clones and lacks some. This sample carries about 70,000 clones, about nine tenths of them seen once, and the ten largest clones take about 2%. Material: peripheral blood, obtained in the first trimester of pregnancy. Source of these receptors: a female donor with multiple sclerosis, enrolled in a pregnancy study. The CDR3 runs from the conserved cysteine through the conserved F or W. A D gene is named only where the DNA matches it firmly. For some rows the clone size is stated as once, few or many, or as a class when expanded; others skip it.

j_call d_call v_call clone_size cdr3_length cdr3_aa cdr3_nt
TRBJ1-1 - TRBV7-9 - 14 CASSLGQVRTEAFF TGTGCCAGCAGCTTAGGCCAGGTACGAACTGAAGCTTTCTTT
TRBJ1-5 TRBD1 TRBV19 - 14 CASQDRDNNQPQHF TGTGCCAGCCAGGACAGGGACAACAATCAGCCCCAGCATTTT
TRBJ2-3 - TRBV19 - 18 CASSSSVGRPLQADTQYF TGTGCCAGTAGTAGTTCAGTCGGCAGGCCTTTACAGGCAGATACGCAGTATTTT
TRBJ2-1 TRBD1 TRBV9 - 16 CASSTGQGPPGNEQFF TGTGCCAGCAGCACGGGACAGGGCCCTCCGGGCAATGAGCAGTTCTTC
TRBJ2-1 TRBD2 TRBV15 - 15 CATSRALAGYNEQFF TGTGCCACCAGCAGAGCGCTAGCGGGGTACAATGAGCAGTTCTTC
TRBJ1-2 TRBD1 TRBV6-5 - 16 CASSSLLGQRTDGYTF TGTGCCAGCAGTTCGCTACTGGGACAGAGAACTGATGGCTACACCTTC
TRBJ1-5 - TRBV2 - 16 CASSMGGTNSNQPQHF TGTGCCAGCAGCATGGGAGGGACGAATAGCAATCAGCCCCAGCATTTT
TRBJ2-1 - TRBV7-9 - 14 CASSLASPADEQFF TGTGCCAGCAGCTTAGCTAGCCCAGCGGATGAGCAGTTCTTC
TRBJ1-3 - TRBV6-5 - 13 CASRAVSGNTIYF TGTGCCAGCAGGGCAGTCTCTGGAAACACCATATATTTT
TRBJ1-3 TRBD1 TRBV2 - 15 CASSFLQGYGNTIYF TGTGCCAGCAGTTTTCTACAGGGGTACGGAAACACCATATATTTT
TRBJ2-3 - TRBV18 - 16 CASSPKQPPSTDTQYF TGTGCCAGCTCACCGAAACAGCCGCCTAGCACAGATACGCAGTATTTT
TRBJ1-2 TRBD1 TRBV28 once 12 CASIRQGDGYTF TGTGCCAGCATCCGACAGGGGGACGGCTACACCTTC
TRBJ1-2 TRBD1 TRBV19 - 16 CASSAGQGAPNYGYTF TGTGCCAGTAGTGCCGGTCAGGGGGCGCCGAACTATGGCTACACCTTC
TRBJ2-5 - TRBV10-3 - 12 CAISAGDETQYF TGTGCCATCAGTGCCGGAGATGAGACCCAGTACTTC
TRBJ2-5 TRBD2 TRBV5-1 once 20 CASSLGTLGLAVTYQETQYF TGCGCCAGCAGCTTGGGGACTTTGGGACTAGCGGTGACGTACCAAGAGACCCAGTACTTC
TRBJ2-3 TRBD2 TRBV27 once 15 CASSSRGSGTDTQYF TGTGCCAGCAGTTCACGCGGGAGTGGGACAGATACGCAGTATTTT
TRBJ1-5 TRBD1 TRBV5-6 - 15 CASSSFGQDNQPQHF TGTGCCAGCAGCTCCTTCGGACAGGACAATCAGCCCCAGCATTTT
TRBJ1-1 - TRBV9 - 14 CASSSPVGGTEAFF TGTGCCAGCAGTAGTCCAGTGGGAGGCACTGAAGCTTTCTTT
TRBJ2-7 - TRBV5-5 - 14 CASSLAGTSYEQYF TGTGCCAGCAGCTTGGCGGGAACCTCTTACGAGCAGTACTTC
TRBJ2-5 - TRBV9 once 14 CASSVVPGMKTQYF TGTGCCAGCAGCGTAGTTCCGGGTATGAAGACCCAGTACTTC
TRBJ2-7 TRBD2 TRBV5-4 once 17 CASSLGPSGGVPYEQYF TGTGCCAGCAGCTTGGGTCCTAGCGGGGGGGTTCCCTACGAGCAGTACTTC
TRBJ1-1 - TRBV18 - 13 CASSPAGNTEAFF TGTGCCAGCTCACCTGCAGGGAACACTGAAGCTTTCTTT
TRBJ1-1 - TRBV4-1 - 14 CASRDGGIYTEAFF TGCGCCAGCAGAGACGGGGGGATATACACTGAAGCTTTCTTT
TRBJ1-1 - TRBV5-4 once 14 CASSLVQGDTEAFF TGTGCCAGCAGCTTGGTACAGGGAGACACTGAAGCTTTCTTT
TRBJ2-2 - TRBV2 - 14 CASSERVNTGELFF TGTGCCAGCAGTGAACGGGTGAACACCGGGGAGCTGTTTTTT
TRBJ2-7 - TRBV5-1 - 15 CASSLAGGRFYEQYF TGCGCCAGCAGCTTGGCCGGGGGTCGGTTCTACGAGCAGTACTTC
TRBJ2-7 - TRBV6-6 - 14 CASSYSSGFYEQYF TGTGCCAGCAGTTACTCATCCGGGTTCTACGAGCAGTACTTC
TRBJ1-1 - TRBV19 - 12 CASSPSNTEAFF TGTGCCAGTAGTCCCTCTAACACTGAAGCTTTCTTT
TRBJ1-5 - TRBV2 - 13 CASNGGAGQPQHF TGTGCCAGCAACGGGGGGGCAGGACAGCCCCAGCATTTT
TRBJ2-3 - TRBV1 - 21 CTSSQLAGGPHWLLNTDTQYF TGCACCAGCAGCCAACTAGCGGGAGGGCCGCATTGGTTATTAAACACAGATACGCAGTATTTT
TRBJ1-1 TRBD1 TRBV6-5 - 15 CASSYSGTGGTEAFF TGTGCCAGCAGTTACTCTGGGACAGGGGGAACTGAAGCTTTCTTT
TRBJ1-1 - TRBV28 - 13 CASTGVMDTEAFF TGTGCCAGCACCGGGGTCATGGACACTGAAGCTTTCTTT
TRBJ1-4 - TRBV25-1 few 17 CASSEYAAAATNEKLFF TGTGCCAGCAGTGAATATGCGGCAGCCGCAACTAATGAAAAACTGTTTTTT
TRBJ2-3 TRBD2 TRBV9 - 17 CASSAPLAGGLTDTQYF TGTGCCAGCAGCGCTCCGCTGGCGGGGGGGCTCACAGATACGCAGTATTTT
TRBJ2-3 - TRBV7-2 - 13 CASSPPSTDTQYF TGTGCCAGCAGCCCCCCTAGCACAGATACGCAGTATTTT
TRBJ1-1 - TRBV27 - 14 CASRRQVDGSEAFF TGTGCCAGCAGAAGACAGGTGGATGGCTCTGAAGCTTTCTTT
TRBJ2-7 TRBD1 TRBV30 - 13 CAWSRDRGKEQYF TGTGCCTGGAGTCGGGACAGGGGGAAGGAGCAGTACTTC
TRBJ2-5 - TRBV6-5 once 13 CASSFAGSRTQYF TGTGCCAGCAGTTTCGCGGGCAGCAGGACCCAGTACTTC
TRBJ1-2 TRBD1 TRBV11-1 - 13 CASSSDREGGYTF TGTGCCAGCAGCTCGGACAGGGAGGGCGGCTACACCTTC
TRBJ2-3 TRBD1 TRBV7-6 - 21 CASSLDHLGAGTGGTTDTQYF TGTGCCAGCAGCTTAGATCATCTCGGTGCTGGGACAGGGGGAACGACAGATACGCAGTATTTT
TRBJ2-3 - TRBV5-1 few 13 CASSPLARDTQYF TGCGCCAGCAGCCCTCTAGCGCGGGATACGCAGTATTTT
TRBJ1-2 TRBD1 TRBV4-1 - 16 CASSQVGTGRGYGYTF TGCGCCAGCAGCCAAGTAGGGACAGGGCGAGGGTATGGCTACACCTTC
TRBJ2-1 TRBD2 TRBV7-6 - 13 CASSSSGGNEQFF TGTGCCAGCAGTTCCTCGGGGGGCAATGAGCAGTTCTTC
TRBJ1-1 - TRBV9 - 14 CASSASPGVTEAFF TGTGCCAGCAGCGCGAGCCCGGGGGTCACTGAAGCTTTCTTT
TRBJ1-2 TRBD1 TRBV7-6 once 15 CASSLGDRDLYGYTF TGTGCCAGCAGCCTTGGGGACAGGGACCTTTATGGCTACACCTTC
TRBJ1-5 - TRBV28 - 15 CATSPGGRSNQPQHF TGTGCCACCTCCCCGGGAGGGAGAAGCAATCAGCCCCAGCATTTT